These 14 T cell receptor beta chains originate from one sample sequenced in a study of OX40 agonist ivuxolimab in advanced cancers. TCRdb's table, derived via immunoSEQ multiplex PCR, lists solely in-frame clones and lacks some. Here the sample spans about 76,000 clones, 84% being singletons. The specimen was CD4+ or CD8+ T cells sorted from blood, collected in a trial of the OX40 agonist ivuxolimab. The source is an adult with an advanced solid tumor such as melanoma, head and neck, liver or kidney cancer.

This chain links TRBV6-1 with TRBJ1-6; 8 nucleotides agree with TRBD1. The CDR3 spans 13 residues. V was clipped by 5 bases and J by 10 bases; unmatched bases: 4. Per the germline V gene, CDR1 is MNHNS and CDR2 is SASEGT. The CDR3 DNA sequence: TGTGCCAGCAGTCTGACAGGGGCCTCACCCCTCCACTTT. Protein product: CASSLTGASPLHF.

The gene calls are TRBV5-4 and TRBJ2-3, with TRBD1 matching over 9 bases. CDR3 length: 16 residues. CDR1 is SGHNT and CDR2 is YYREEE in the germline V gene (reference sequence). V was clipped by 4 bases and J by 0 bases; unmatched bases: 6. The CDR3 region is CASSTRTGASTDTQYF. The DNA for the CDR3 is TGTGCCAGCAGCACACGGACAGGGGCGAGCACAGATACGCAGTATTTT.

The V call is TRBV7-9, the J call TRBJ2-7; 7 bases agree with TRBD2. The CDR3 totals 14 residues. Germline V gene lookup returns CDR1 SEHNR and CDR2 FQNEAQ (reference sequence). V was pared by 1 base and J by 2 bases, with 2 bases of the junction left unmatched. As DNA, the CDR3 is TGTGCCAGCAGCTTAGTCGGGACTACCTACGAGCAGTACTTC. Protein product: CASSLVGTTYEQYF.

V and J are TRBV9 and TRBJ1-6; D is unresolved. The germline gives CDR1 SGDLS, CDR2 YYNGEE. The CDR3 spans 14 residues. Trimming took 3 bases from V and 11 from J, leaving 15 bases between them. CDR3 nucleotide sequence: TGTGCCAGCAGCGCCACCTCCGGGCTAACACCCCTCCACTTT. Translated, it gives CASSATSGLTPLHF.

The count of this clone is one. This rearrangement joins TRBV7-9 to TRBJ1-2; the D is unclear. The V gene's germline CDR1 is SEHNR and CDR2 FQNEAQ (reference sequence). V gave up 0 bases and J gave up 2 bases, with 7 bases separating them. The CDR3 contains 14 residues. The CDR3 DNA follows: TGTGCCAGCAGCTTAGCCCAGATAAACTATGGCTACACCTTC. It specifies CASSLAQINYGYTF.

The chain uses TRBV19 and TRBJ1-1; D might be TRBD1 (5 bases). The germline V and J ends were trimmed by 7 bases and 0 bases, with 15 bases remaining between them. The CDR3 runs 15 residues. The V gene's germline CDR1 is LNHDA and CDR2 SQIVND (reference sequence). Written as DNA, the CDR3 is TGTGCCAGTACCTCACCTGCAGGGTTGAACACTGAAGCTTTCTTT. It translates to CASTSPAGLNTEAFF.

The chain couples TRBV9 to TRBJ2-5, with a tentative D call TRBD2 (6 bases). The J call may be in error: the DNA end matches TRBJ2-7 better. Germline lookup yields CDR1 SGDLS and CDR2 YYNGEE. The CDR3 sequence is 13 residues long. For the CDR3, the DNA is TGTGCCAGCAGCGTAGGTACGGGGGACGAGCAGTACTTC. The encoded protein is CASSVGTGDEQYF.

This rearrangement joins TRBV19 to TRBJ1-1; no clear D gene. V was trimmed by 4 bases and J by 0 bases, leaving 9 bases between them. The CDR3 totals 14 residues. Germline assignment: CDR1 LNHDA and CDR2 SQIVND (reference sequence). The CDR3 DNA reads TGTGCCAGTAGTAGCAGGTCCATGAACACTGAAGCTTTCTTT. The encoded protein is CASSSRSMNTEAFF.

The rearrangement links TRBV4-1 to TRBJ2-7; possible D gene TRBD1, 6 bases. The CDR3 runs 16 residues. V was trimmed by 4 bases and J by 6 bases, leaving 22 bases between them. CDR1 is MGHRA and CDR2 is YSYEKL in the germline V gene. DNA of the CDR3: TGCGCCAGCAGCCGCTTGTCAGGGACAAGCCCTTCCGAGCAGTACTTC. It yields the protein CASSRLSGTSPSEQYF.

This clone was seen only once. V usage is TRBV5-4 and J usage is TRBJ2-2; 9 bases are shared with TRBD1. The germline gives CDR1 SGHNT, CDR2 YYREEE (reference sequence). The junction had 5 bases not matched to a gene; V was cut back by 4 bases and J by 4 bases. There are 15 residues in the CDR3. This chain's CDR3 is CASSDNRGRTGELFF. In DNA, the CDR3 is TGTGCCAGCAGCGACAACAGGGGGCGCACCGGGGAGCTGTTTTTT.

The genes are TRBV19 and TRBJ2-3; D call uncertain. Looked up from germline, CDR1 is LNHDA and CDR2 is SQIVND (reference sequence). The V and J ends lost 4 bases and 6 bases respectively, with 5 bases between them. The CDR3 consists of 11 residues. The DNA for the CDR3 is TGTGCCAGTAGTAAGGGTGATACGCAGTATTTT. Translated, it gives CASSKGDTQYF.

The CDR3 loop is CASSESSGGIKAGNTIYF. CDR3 nucleotides: TGTGCCAGCAGTGAATCTTCAGGGGGAATTAAGGCTGGAAACACCATATATTTT. The rearrangement joins TRBV6-1 to TRBJ1-3, with 7 nucleotides matching TRBD1. CDR3 length: 18 residues. Germline V gene sequence: CDR1 MNHNS, CDR2 SASEGT. Trimming cost V 2 bases and J 2 bases; bases outside gene matches: 12.

The sample holds a few counts of this clone. The rearrangement links TRBV5-1 to TRBJ1-1; no definite D call. Germline V gene sequence: CDR1 SGHRS, CDR2 YFSETQ. The CDR3 is 14 residues long. Trimming took off 0 bases at V and 0 bases at J, with 6 bases between the two ends. This CDR3 reads CASSLAAVNTEAFF. CDR3 nucleotide sequence: TGCGCCAGCAGCTTGGCGGCGGTGAACACTGAAGCTTTCTTT.

This chain links TRBV7-2 with TRBJ2-5; maybe TRBD1 (5 bases). The germline V gene encodes CDR1 SGHTA and CDR2 FQGNSA. The CDR3 spans 14 residues. The V end lost 5 bases, the J end lost 4 bases, and 14 bases lay between the germline ends. The CDR3 protein is CASSPEPTAETQYF. DNA of the CDR3: TGTGCCAGCAGCCCCGAGCCGACAGCAGAGACCCAGTACTTC.